This T cell receptor (beta chain) is from a study of blood T cell repertoires in COVID-19 (dated by TCRdb to the early 2020s). Regarding the research as a whole: Collaborator samples came from the United States, Italy and Spain and covered acute and convalescent phases of COVID-19. The repertoires were released in a freely available public database intended as a resource for research on the immune response to SARS-CoV-2. The dataset comprised deeply sampled blood TCRbeta repertoires from subjects exposed to, actively infected with, or recovered from COVID-19. The prospective study material was composed of cDNA or gDNA derived from T cells, B-cell-depleted T cells, or PBMCs. The sample metadata nearly always contained a de-identified subject ID, COVID-19 status, age in years and sex. Where HLA class I and class II types were available, the types were taken from metadata supplied by the sample provider, not from assay-based typing. Samples came from the ongoing ImmuneRACE study (first 160 participants) plus 1,254 subjects from 6 global collaborators.

Overall results and qualifications from the work: How much clinical and demographic metadata was included differed by source and by participant, and the metadata was provided uncurated.

Concerning this clone: Its antigen specificity is not known. Base quality data are lacking; no much larger clone is found one base away.

Including cysteine and phenylalanine, the CDR3 has 14 amino acids. The kept DNA is CDR3 alone, 42 bases in frame from the first base. A distance of 11 bases separates the germline ends of V and J, which lose 4 bases and 0 bases respectively. The germline V gene yields SGHTS for CDR1 and YDEGEE for CDR2. Whole blood was collected in K2EDTA tubes by collaborating institutions according to the institutions' own protocols. For TCRbeta analysis, collaborators shipped samples in one of three forms: frozen whole blood, isolated PBMCs, or DNA extracted from either of those sample types. TCRbeta CDR3 regions were amplified from genomic DNA using the immunoSEQ Assay, a bias-controlled multiplex PCR. The authors processed their data as follows. The number of nucleated cells in each sample was estimated by amplification of reference gene primers within the assay. To quantify the absolute abundance of each unique TCRbeta CDR3 rearrangement, sequence reads were collapsed and filtered. For each sample, productive Simpson clonality was calculated as the square root of Simpson's diversity index across productive rearrangements. What TCRdb holds here is the immuneACCESS table cut down to in-frame rearrangements. Part of the clones is not present; checked against another copy, under half of the missing clones reflect an unresolved V gene, and the others are unexplained. V and J calls and clone size are as listed in that table; D and trimming were resolved from the DNA. Present in this sample are roughly 100,000 clones, roughly nine tenths of which were seen just once. The top ten clones comprise approximately 6.2% of the sample.

The TCR comes from a human donor in a cohort sampled during active COVID-19. The chain couples TRBV5-8 to TRBJ2-7; the best D guess is TRBD1, with 6 bases matching. Input material: peripheral blood. The CDR3 in this case is CASSRTGYSYEQYF. The DNA sequence reads TGTGCCAGCAGCCGTACAGGGTACTCCTACGAGCAGTACTTC.